This entry is about one T cell receptor (beta chain). The sample comes from a study of early T cells in non-severe SARS-CoV-2 infection. In TCRdb, the 5' RACE reads were re-called with MiXCR into one record per CDR3 protein. The sample gives around 70,000 distinct CDR3 sequences, approximately 8.3% of which show up once; 3.2% is in the top ten. This TCR came from an adult who was a healthcare worker with PCR-confirmed SARS-CoV-2 infection or an uninfected control (not recorded which). The sample taken for sequencing was whole blood.

Written as DNA, the CDR3 is TGTGCCAGCAGCTTTAGTCGGACAGGCGTCCCCGAGCAGTACTTC. It yields the protein CASSFSRTGVPEQYF. This rearrangement joins TRBV7-8 to TRBJ2-7; TRBD1 matches at 7 bases. This CDR3 is 15 amino acids long. CDR1 and CDR2 (germline): SGHVS, FQNEAQ. With V trimmed by 3 bases and J by 6 bases, 11 bases remained unmatched. Full variable domain (remainder filled in from reference TRBV7-8 and TRBJ2-7): GAGVSQSPRYKVAKRGQDVALRCDPISGHVSLFWYQQALGQGPEFLTYFQNEAQLDKSGLPSDRFFAERPEGSVSTLKIQRTQQEDSAVYLCASSFSRTGVPEQYFGPGTRLTVT.